One sample yielded the 17 T cell receptor beta chains listed below, sequenced in a study of beta chain features in type 1 diabetes. Study-wide findings and caveats: Shortening that was moderate but significant affected the TCRB CDR3s of Type 1 diabetes patients in all four CD4+ subsets.

Every isolated RNA sample was fully reverse transcribed, so sequencing captured expressed TCRB transcripts. TCRdb's copy holds only in-frame clones and misses some; the assay was immunoSEQ multiplex PCR. The sample has about 390,000 clones, roughly 9.8% seen once. These receptors have no known antigen. The sequenced sample was central memory CD4+ T cells from blood. The receptors come from a man aged 30-40 years with type 1 diabetes.

This clone has only a few counts. The chain couples TRBV25-1 to TRBJ2-7; D assignment may be TRBD1 or TRBD2 (5 bases each). CDR1 is MGHDK, CDR2 SYGVNS, per germline. V dropped 1 base and J dropped 7 bases, with 17 bases sitting between them. This CDR3 region has 15 residues. The CDR3 loop is CASSESMGLALEQYF. In DNA, the CDR3 is TGTGCCAGCAGTGAATCCATGGGGCTAGCTTTGGAGCAGTACTTC.

The rearrangement uses TRBV6-1 and TRBJ2-7, with 7 bases that match TRBD1. The germline CDR1 and CDR2 sequences are MNHNS and SASEGT. CDR3 length: 15 residues. Unmatched junction bases numbered 11, after V lost 8 bases and J lost 1 base. The CDR3 reads CASGDLATGSYEQYF. The CDR3, as DNA: TGTGCCAGCGGCGACCTCGCGACAGGGTCCTACGAGCAGTACTTC.

This clone has more than one count but fewer than ten. The chain is built from TRBV6-9 and TRBJ2-7; no reliable D call. CDR3 size: 11 residues. Per germline, CDR1 MNHGY and CDR2 SVAAGI. Between the trimmed V and J ends, which lost 10 bases and 3 bases, there was a span of 10 bases. CDR3 in DNA: TGTGCCAAGTCCTCCAACTACGAGCAGTACTTC. Encoded protein: CAKSSNYEQYF.

The chain combines TRBV30 with TRBJ2-2; no clear D. V lost 4 bases to trimming and J lost 0 bases, with 9 bases between them. This CDR3 comprises 14 residues. CDR1 is GTSNPN and CDR2 is SVGIG in the germline V gene (reference sequence). The CDR3 reads CAWNPTSNTGELFF. The CDR3 nucleotides are TGTGCCTGGAATCCCACTTCGAACACCGGGGAGCTGTTTTTT.

This clone has a handful of counts. The chain uses TRBV11-2 and TRBJ2-1, with D tentatively TRBD1 (6 bases). This CDR3 has 14 residues. CDR1 is SGHAT and CDR2 is FQNNGV in the germline V gene. V gave up 7 bases and J gave up 4 bases, with 14 bases separating them. CDR3 residues: CASKRQDAYNEQFF. The CDR3 DNA follows: TGTGCCAGCAAACGACAGGACGCTTACAATGAGCAGTTCTTC.

In this sample, this clone turned up many times. The rearrangement uses TRBV28 and TRBJ2-1; 8 nucleotides line up with TRBD2. The CDR3 loop spans 15 amino acids. The V and J ends lost 5 bases and 6 bases, in that order; junction bases with no gene match: 9. CDR1 is MDHEN, CDR2 SYDVKM, per germline. CDR3 DNA sequence: TGTGCCAGCAGTCCCGTTGGACTAGCATCCAATGAGCAGTTCTTC. Protein sequence: CASSPVGLASNEQFF.

This clone was detected ten times or more. This chain joins TRBV5-4 and TRBJ2-5; 15 nucleotides align to TRBD2. V trimming: 4 bases; J trimming: 2 bases; junction bases outside the gene matches: 0. This CDR3 has 15 residues. The V gene's germline CDR1 is SGHNT and CDR2 YYREEE (reference sequence). CDR3 bases: TGTGCCAGCAGCGGGACTAGCGGGAGGCAAGAGACCCAGTACTTC. This sequence encodes CASSGTSGRQETQYF.

This clone was detected ten times or more. This chain joins TRBV7-9 and TRBJ2-7; 7 positions match TRBD1. Germline assignment: CDR1 SEHNR and CDR2 FQNEAQ (reference sequence). J gave up 5 bases and V 2 bases, and 3 bases lay outside the gene matches. The CDR3 covers 13 residues. The CDR3, as DNA: TGTGCCAGCAGCTTAACAGGGGACCACGAGCAGTACTTC. This translates into CASSLTGDHEQYF.

This clone was found many times. The chain recombines TRBV28 with TRBJ2-1; possibly TRBD2 for D (5 bases). From germline, CDR1 is MDHEN and CDR2 SYDVKM. With 2 bases removed from V and 4 bases from J, the gap between germline ends came to 9 bases. This CDR3 is 14 amino acids long. CDR3 in DNA: TGTGCCAGCAGTTTAAGGAGGACTTACAATGAGCAGTTCTTC. Amino acids: CASSLRRTYNEQFF.

The chain joins TRBV28 to TRBJ2-1; D is undetermined. The V and J ends lost 4 bases and 5 bases respectively, with 9 bases between them. The germline V gene has CDR1 MDHEN and CDR2 SYDVKM. CDR3 length: 13 residues. This CDR3 is CASSSDFNNEQFF. The DNA of the CDR3 is TGTGCCAGCAGTTCCGACTTCAACAATGAGCAGTTCTTC.

This rearrangement joins TRBV6-5 to TRBJ2-7; the D is unclear. With 2 bases removed from V and 2 bases from J, the gap between germline ends came to 10 bases. The CDR3 length is 14 residues. Germline assignment: CDR1 MNHEY and CDR2 SVGAGI. DNA for the CDR3: TGTGCCAGCAGTTACGAGGCCAGAACCTACGAGCAGTACTTC. This sequence encodes CASSYEARTYEQYF.

The V gene is TRBV2, the J gene TRBJ2-3; the D gene is possibly TRBD1 (5 bases). The CDR3 has 14 amino acids. The germline V and J ends were trimmed by 3 bases and 4 bases, with 11 bases remaining between them. Germline assignment: CDR1 SNHLY and CDR2 FYNNEI. The CDR3 DNA follows: TGTGCCAGCAGTGAGTTTGGGGCTCCAGATACGCAGTATTTT. Its protein is CASSEFGAPDTQYF.

This chain joins TRBV4-2 and TRBJ1-1; a weak D match, TRBD1 (6 bases). Trimming removed 5 bases from V and 1 base from J, with 8 bases in between. Per germline, CDR1 LGHNA and CDR2 YNFKEQ. The CDR3 has 13 amino acids. The CDR3 nucleotides read TGTGCCAGCAGCGAACAGGGGAACACTGAAGCTTTCTTT. Its protein product is CASSEQGNTEAFF.

The chain is built from TRBV28 and TRBJ2-5; D is uncertain. Looked up from germline, CDR1 is MDHEN and CDR2 is SYDVKM. The ends were cut back, 1 base at V and 2 bases at J, with 5 bases in the middle. The CDR3 extends over 13 amino acids. The CDR3 coding sequence is TGTGCCAGCAGTTTATTGGCTCAAGAGACCCAGTACTTC. Translated, it gives CASSLLAQETQYF.

This sequence joins TRBV2 and TRBJ2-5; TRBD2 is a possible D gene (6 bases). The CDR3 has 14 amino acids. CDR1 SNHLY and CDR2 FYNNEI come from the germline V gene. V lost 10 bases to trimming and J lost 4 bases, with 19 bases between them. CDR3 bases: TGTGCCACCTCCGGGGGTTTTGCAGGAGAGACCCAGTACTTC. This sequence encodes CATSGGFAGETQYF.

The gene calls are TRBV6-5 and TRBJ2-1; D possibly corresponds to TRBD1 (6 bases). V lost 2 bases to trimming and J lost 4 bases, with 9 bases between them. This CDR3 comprises 14 residues. CDR1 is MNHEY, CDR2 SVGAGI, per germline. CDR3 in amino acids: CASSYGTKYNEQFF. CDR3 DNA sequence: TGTGCCAGCAGTTACGGGACAAAATACAATGAGCAGTTCTTC.

This clone was observed a handful of times. This sequence joins TRBV6-5 and TRBJ2-7; the D call may be TRBD1 or TRBD2 (5 bases each). V gave up 0 bases and J gave up 2 bases, with 8 bases separating them. The length of the CDR3 is 14 residues. Germline CDR1 is MNHEY and CDR2 is SVGAGI. CDR3 protein: CASSYSRGAYEQYF. CDR3 coding DNA: TGTGCCAGCAGTTACTCGAGAGGGGCCTACGAGCAGTACTTC.